The 5 T cell receptor beta chains below come from one sample, sequenced in a study of response to subunit inactivated influenza vaccine. TCRdb reanalysed the RT-PCR reads using MiXCR and keeps one entry per CDR3 protein. The data contain more than 700,000 distinct CDR3 sequences, less than 25% of them singletons. Here the sequenced sample was PBMCs from blood, taken 5 days after vaccination. These receptors were obtained from a man between 45 and 60 years old who received an inactivated influenza vaccine.

CDR3: CASSLSGAVSYEQYF. The CDR3 nucleotides read TGTGCCAGCAGCTTAAGCGGGGCTGTGTCCTACGAGCAGTACTTC. The gene calls are TRBV7-3 and TRBJ2-7, with D tentatively TRBD2 (6 bases). CDR3 length: 15 amino acids. The germline V gene encodes CDR1 SGHTA and CDR2 FQGTGA. V was pared by 1 base and J by 1 base, with 11 bases between.

This clonotype was found a few times. The chain couples TRBV7-9 to TRBJ1-1; D gene unclear. Trimming removed 0 bases from V and 5 bases from J, with 7 bases in between. Germline lookup yields CDR1 SEHNR and CDR2 FQNEAQ (reference sequence). This CDR3 has 13 amino acids. The CDR3 sequence is CASSLATRTEAFF. As DNA, the CDR3 is TGTGCCAGCAGCTTAGCGACGAGGACTGAAGCTTTCTTT. The variable domain in full, with the rest retrieved from reference TRBV7-9 and TRBJ1-1, is DTGVSQNPRHKITKRGQNVTFRCDPISEHNRLYWYRQTLGQGPEFLTYFQNEAQLEKSRLLSDRFSAERPKGSFSTLEIQRTEQGDSAMYLCASSLATRTEAFFGQGTRLTVV.

V is TRBV6-1 and J is TRBJ2-3; no definite D call. V dropped 3 bases and J dropped 4 bases, with 20 bases sitting between them. The germline CDR1 and CDR2 sequences are MNHNS and SASEGT. CDR3 length: 17 amino acids. For the CDR3, the DNA is TGTGCCAGCAGTGATCGGGCAGTTCCACTTATCGCAGATACGCAGTATTTT. Its translation: CASSDRAVPLIADTQYF.

At least ten counts were recorded for this clonotype. This rearrangement joins TRBV12-3 or TRBV12-4 to TRBJ1-2; tentative D call: TRBD1 (5 bases). There are 13 residues in the CDR3. V was trimmed by 5 bases and J by 4 bases, leaving 11 bases between them. The CDR3 bases are TGTGCCAGCAGTCCCGACAGATTCTATGGCTACACCTTC. It specifies CASSPDRFYGYTF.

This clonotype came up many times. This chain's CDR3 is CSVGSGETQYF. The CDR3 bases are TGCAGCGTTGGTAGCGGGGAGACCCAGTACTTC. The V call is TRBV29-1, the J call TRBJ2-5; 7 nucleotides line up with TRBD2. Germline CDR1 SQVTM, CDR2 ANQGSEA. The CDR3 contains 11 residues. Losses at the gene ends were 4 bases for V and 5 bases for J; bases not matched to a gene: 1. The variable domain in full, with the rest retrieved from reference TRBV29-1 and TRBJ2-5, is SAVISQKPSRDICQRGTSLTIQCQVDSQVTMMFWYRQQPGQSLTLIATANQGSEATYESGFVIDKFPISRPNLTFSTLTVSNMSPEDSSIYLCSVGSGETQYFGPGTRLLVL.